The T cell receptor beta chain described here comes from a study of Ad26.COV2.S vaccination and SARS-CoV-2 variants. The V end lost 4 bases, the J end lost 1 base, and 17 bases lay between the germline ends. Germline values: CDR1 SGHDT, CDR2 YYEEEE. CDR3 length: 16 residues. The table came from immunoSEQ multiplex PCR; TCRdb's copy has only in-frame clones and leaves some out. Here the sample spans about 320,000 clones, about 82% being singletons. A remark on this clone: What it binds is not known.

The treatment was: roughly 18 received Ad26.COV2.S at low or high dose, single or two shots; 5 received placebo; per-sample allocation not given. Day 63 following the first vaccine or placebo injection was when the samples were taken. Broader study findings: The TCR breadth and depth analyses may have produced an underestimate of total T cell responses.

V usage is TRBV5-6 and J usage is TRBJ2-5, with D possibly TRBD1 on 6 matching bases. The source material was peripheral blood, sampled in a trial of Ad26.COV2.S vaccine versus placebo. This TCR derives from a person between 18 and 60 years old who received the Ad26.COV2.S COVID-19 vaccine or a placebo. This CDR3 reads CASSLDIGQFQETQYF. CDR3 in DNA: TGTGCCAGCAGCCTTGACATCGGACAGTTCCAAGAGACCCAGTACTTC.